One sample yielded the 22 T cell receptor beta chains listed below, sequenced in a study of identical twins. TCRdb fed the 5' RACE reads into MiXCR, producing one record per CDR3 protein. This sample has hundreds of thousands of distinct CDR3 sequences, with 18% found just once. The data also belong to a second study, concerning T cells expressing NK-cell markers.

Sequencing was carried out using PBMCs. The receptors were sampled from a woman between 18 and 30 years old in good health.

There are a few counts of this clonotype. CDR3 bases: TGTGCCAGCAGTCCGGGACAGGGGGGTAGGCAAGAGACCCAGTACTTC. This encodes CASSPGQGGRQETQYF. V gene TRBV27 combines with J gene TRBJ2-5; 11 bases line up with TRBD1. The V segment lost 5 bases and the J segment 2 bases; nucleotides outside the gene matches: 7. CDR1 and CDR2 from the germline V gene are MNHEY and SMNVEV (reference sequence). The CDR3 spans 16 residues.

The CDR3 sequence: CASSLTGPGRVYADTQYF. CDR3 DNA sequence: TGTGCCAGCAGTTTAACAGGGCCAGGGAGAGTTTATGCAGATACGCAGTATTTT. The chain employs TRBV12-3 or TRBV12-4 and TRBJ2-3, with D possibly being TRBD1 (6 bases). This CDR3 is 18 amino acids long. V lost 2 bases and J lost 4, with 22 bases in between.

This clonotype was picked up a small number of times. The chain couples TRBV5-1 to TRBJ2-3, with D unresolved. The germline V gene encodes CDR1 SGHRS and CDR2 YFSETQ. Trimming stripped 5 bases from V and 6 bases from J, with 10 bases between. This CDR3 has 12 residues. CDR3 amino acids: CASRVKSDTQYF. DNA for the CDR3: TGCGCCAGCAGGGTCAAGTCGGATACGCAGTATTTT.

For the CDR3, the DNA is TGTGCCAGCAGCAAACGACTAGCGGAGGTCTACGAGCAGTACTTC. The encoded protein is CASSKRLAEVYEQYF. This chain joins TRBV9 and TRBJ2-7, with 9 bases that match TRBD2. The CDR3 consists of 15 residues. CDR1 SGDLS and CDR2 YYNGEE come from the germline V gene. The J segment lost 3 bases and the V segment lost 4 bases, leaving 8 bases of the junction unmatched.

The chain recombines TRBV10-3 with TRBJ2-3, with 8 bases matching TRBD2. There are 15 residues in the CDR3. The germline CDR1 and CDR2 sequences are ENHRY and SYGVKD. V trimming: 7 bases; J trimming: 6 bases; junction bases outside the gene matches: 12. In DNA form, the CDR3 reads TGTGCCATCAATAGTCTAGCGGGTACGTCGGATACGCAGTATTTT. Its translation is CAINSLAGTSDTQYF.

The chain joins TRBV7-2 to TRBJ2-7; the match to TRBD2 covers 12 bases. This CDR3 contains 17 residues. The V gene's germline CDR1 is SGHTA and CDR2 FQGNSA. V lost 5 bases, J lost 2 bases, and 10 bases stayed unmatched. The CDR3 loop reads CASSPPRLAGVTYEQYF. The CDR3 DNA reads TGTGCCAGCAGCCCCCCACGACTAGCGGGAGTGACCTACGAGCAGTACTTC.

V is TRBV30 and J is TRBJ2-7; 10 positions match TRBD1. Germline-derived CDR1 and CDR2 are GTSNPN and SVGIG (reference sequence). There are 14 residues in the CDR3. V was pared by 2 bases and J by 5 bases, with 6 bases of the junction left unmatched. In DNA form, the CDR3 reads TGTGCCTGGAGTCCCGGGACAGGGGTACACGAGCAGTACTTC. Translation gives CAWSPGTGVHEQYF. The complete variable domain, with remaining parts taken from reference TRBV30 and TRBJ2-7, reads SQTIHQWPATLVQPVGSPLSLECTVEGTSNPNLYWYRQAAGRGLQLLFYSVGIGQISSEVPQNLSASRPQDRQFILSSKKLLLSDSGFYLCAWSPGTGVHEQYFGPGTRLTVT.

The chain has TRBV11-2 and TRBJ2-5, with 8 bases aligning to TRBD2. The CDR3 loop spans 14 amino acids. V lost 2 bases and J lost 5; bases outside the gene matches: 4. Germline V CDR1 and CDR2: SGHAT, FQNNGV. The CDR3 here is CASSLRREVETQYF. For the CDR3, the DNA is TGTGCCAGCAGCTTAAGGCGGGAGGTGGAGACCCAGTACTTC.

This clonotype was observed a few times. The chain uses TRBV29-1 and TRBJ1-2; no reliable D call. This CDR3 region has 12 residues. The germline V gene has CDR1 SQVTM and CDR2 ANQGSEA. Trimming removed 7 bases from V and 4 bases from J, with 13 bases in between. Here the CDR3 DNA reads TGCAGCGCCGATCTCGGGGTCTATGGCTACACCTTC. It is translated as CSADLGVYGYTF.

This clonotype came up a few times. This chain uses TRBV15 with TRBJ2-7; D is perhaps TRBD2 (6 bases). Trimming removed 0 bases at V and 3 bases at J, with 6 bases between. The CDR3 is 13 residues long. The V gene's germline CDR1 is LNHNV and CDR2 YYDKDF (reference sequence). DNA of the CDR3: TGTGCCACCAGCAGAGAGGGGGGCTACGAGCAGTACTTC. It specifies CATSREGGYEQYF.

J is TRBJ1-2 and V is TRBV4-3; no firm D call. Germline V gives CDR1 LGHNA, CDR2 YSLEER. CDR3 length: 16 amino acids. Trimming pared 0 bases from V and 3 bases from J, leaving 14 bases between. The CDR3, as DNA: TGCGCCAGCAGCCAAGATCTTTTTACGGTTCACTATGGCTACACCTTC. As protein: CASSQDLFTVHYGYTF.

This clonotype was seen a few times. The chain employs TRBV20-1 and TRBJ1-1, with TRBD1 matching 8 bases. Germline assignment: CDR1 DFQATT and CDR2 SNEGSKA (reference sequence). V lost 2 bases to trimming and J lost 6 bases; unmatched junction nucleotides: 5. The CDR3 is 13 residues long. CDR3 nucleotides: TGCAGTGCTAGAACAGGGGGTTGGGCTGAAGCTTTCTTT. Translated: CSARTGGWAEAFF.

This clonotype was counted between two and nine times. The V call is TRBV6-1, the J call TRBJ2-3, with TRBD1 matching over 7 bases. This CDR3 has 17 amino acids. V lost 5 bases to trimming and J lost 2 bases; unmatched junction nucleotides: 13. CDR1 is MNHNS and CDR2 is SASEGT in the germline V gene. The CDR3 region is CASSPRRQGKYTDTQYF. Here the CDR3 DNA reads TGTGCCAGCAGTCCGCGTCGACAGGGAAAATACACAGATACGCAGTATTTT.

This clonotype was seen ten or more times. The J gene is TRBJ2-5, the V gene TRBV20-1; 10 bases line up with TRBD2. Trimming at V came to 3 bases and at J to 2 bases, leaving 3 bases not matched to a gene. The CDR3 sequence is 14 residues long. CDR1 DFQATT and CDR2 SNEGSKA come from the germline V gene (reference sequence). This chain's CDR3 is CSASLAGVQETQYF. CDR3 bases: TGCAGTGCTAGCCTAGCGGGGGTTCAAGAGACCCAGTACTTC.

There are a few counts of this clonotype. The V and J genes are TRBV20-1 and TRBJ1-2; D is perhaps TRBD1 (5 bases). Trimming took off 5 bases at V and 2 bases at J, with 12 bases between the two ends. The CDR3 runs to 13 residues. Per the germline V gene, CDR1 is DFQATT and CDR2 is SNEGSKA (reference sequence). Here the CDR3 reads CSALDTTNYGYTF. The CDR3 region has the DNA TGCAGTGCTTTGGACACTACCAACTATGGCTACACCTTC.

The table lists this clonotype with many counts. The chain joins TRBV20-1 to TRBJ1-2; D might be TRBD1 (5 bases). Trimming removed 0 bases at V and 2 bases at J, with 13 bases between. Germline values: CDR1 DFQATT, CDR2 SNEGSKA (reference sequence). CDR3 size: 15 residues. CDR3 residues: CSARDTEGRNYGYTF. The CDR3 DNA reads as TGCAGTGCTAGAGATACAGAGGGACGGAACTATGGCTACACCTTC.

The CDR3 protein is CASSLMLSTDTQYF. CDR3 DNA sequence: TGCGCCAGCAGCTTAATGCTTTCCACAGATACGCAGTATTTT. The chain links TRBV5-1 to TRBJ2-3; D remains unclear. The CDR3 is made up of 14 amino acids. Germline assignment: CDR1 SGHRS and CDR2 YFSETQ. V lost 2 bases, J lost 2 bases, and 9 bases lay in between. Full variable domain (rest looked up from reference TRBV5-1 and TRBJ2-3): KAGVTQTPRYLIKTRGQQVTLSCSPISGHRSVSWYQQTPGQGLQFLFEYFSETQRNKGNFPGRFSGRQFSNSRSEMNVSTLELGDSALYLCASSLMLSTDTQYFGPGTRLTVL.

Only a few counts were recorded for this clonotype. The chain employs TRBV12-3 or TRBV12-4 and TRBJ2-7; 7 bases agree with TRBD1. This CDR3 comprises 14 residues. The ends lost 3 bases at V and 5 bases at J; junction bases unmatched: 7. CDR3 sequence reads: CASSFRQGRNEQYF. The CDR3, as DNA: TGTGCCAGCAGTTTTAGACAGGGCCGGAACGAGCAGTACTTC.

This clonotype was picked up a small number of times. The chain uses TRBV4-1 and TRBJ2-5; no reliable D call. The CDR3 consists of 14 residues. Trimming cost V 1 base and J 0 bases, with 6 bases left between them. Germline V gene sequence: CDR1 MGHRA, CDR2 YSYEKL. The CDR3 sequence: CASSQALHQETQYF. The CDR3 coding sequence is TGCGCCAGCAGCCAAGCTTTACACCAAGAGACCCAGTACTTC.

This clonotype was seen a few times. This chain links TRBV6-5 with TRBJ2-5; D uncertain. Per the germline V gene, CDR1 is MNHEY and CDR2 is SVGAGI. The V gene lost 2 bases and the J gene lost 5 bases, with 9 bases spanning the gap. This CDR3 region has 13 residues. The CDR3 coding sequence is TGTGCCAGCAGTTACGGCATTGGCGAGACCCAGTACTTC. Translated, it gives CASSYGIGETQYF.

V and J are TRBV30 and TRBJ1-6; the match to TRBD1 covers 10 bases. Germline CDR1 is GTSNPN and CDR2 is SVGIG (reference sequence). With V trimmed by 4 bases and J by 8 bases, 2 bases remained unmatched. The CDR3 has 13 amino acids. CDR3 DNA: TGTGCCTGGACGGGACAGGGGCATTCACCCCTCCACTTT. Translated, it gives CAWTGQGHSPLHF. Drawing the rest from reference TRBV30 and TRBJ1-6, the complete variable domain is SQTIHQWPATLVQPVGSPLSLECTVEGTSNPNLYWYRQAAGRGLQLLFYSVGIGQISSEVPQNLSASRPQDRQFILSSKKLLLSDSGFYLCAWTGQGHSPLHFGNGTRLTVT.

J is TRBJ2-3 and V is TRBV7-2, with 10 bases aligning to TRBD2. The CDR3 runs to 14 residues. The germline V gene encodes CDR1 SGHTA and CDR2 FQGNSA. J lost 4 bases, V lost 6 bases, and 4 bases had no gene match. The CDR3 sequence: CASRASGSADTQYF. In DNA, the CDR3 is TGTGCCAGCAGGGCTAGCGGGAGTGCAGATACGCAGTATTTT.